The rows below give T cell receptor beta chains drawn from one sample of a study of Ad26.COV2.S vaccination and SARS-CoV-2 variants. Sequencing used immunoSEQ multiplex PCR; TCRdb keeps in-frame clones, though not all of them. The sample records approximately 240,000 clones, over 75% being singletons. The specimen was peripheral blood, collected in a trial of Ad26.COV2.S vaccine versus placebo. These receptors all come from a person aged 18-65 years who received the Ad26.COV2.S COVID-19 vaccine or a placebo. Each CDR3 is given with its conserved first and last residue. The order of the fields is V gene, D gene, clone size, J gene, CDR3 DNA, CDR3 protein. D genes are given only for firm matches. Not every row has a clone size; where given, it reads once, few, many or a size class.

>TRBV20-1|TRBD1|-|TRBJ1-2
TGCAGTGCTAGTCTGACAGGGGTCTATGGCTACACCTTC
CSASLTGVYGYTF
>TRBV27|-|-|TRBJ1-6
TGTGCCAGCAGCAAACTAGGGGCGCAGGGGAATTCACCCCTCCACTTT
CASSKLGAQGNSPLHF
>TRBV4-3|-|once|TRBJ2-3
TGCGCCAGCAGCCAAGATGGAACAGCAGATACGCAGTATTTT
CASSQDGTADTQYF
>TRBV7-2|TRBD1|-|TRBJ1-2
TGTGCCAGCAGCTCGACCGGGACAGGGGTCAACTATGGCTACACCTTC
CASSSTGTGVNYGYTF
>TRBV12-3/TRBV12-4|-|-|TRBJ2-7
TGTGCCACCCCCCCCACAGACACCTACGAGCAGTACTTC
CATPPTDTYEQYF
>TRBV5-1|TRBD2|-|TRBJ2-1
TGCGCCAGCCAGCTAGCGGGGAGTTCCTACAATGAGCAGTTCTTC
CASQLAGSSYNEQFF
>TRBV16|-|-|TRBJ2-2
TGTGCCAGCAGCCCTAGGGTCGCGAACACCGGGGAGCTGTTTTTT
CASSPRVANTGELFF
>TRBV5-4|-|-|TRBJ2-7
TGTGCCAGCAGCCTCCGGGACTCGAACTACGAGCAGTACTTC
CASSLRDSNYEQYF
>TRBV7-9|-|-|TRBJ2-3
TGTGCCAGCAGCTTAGTCAGGGGGGCCGGGGATACGCAGTATTTT
CASSLVRGAGDTQYF
>TRBV19|TRBD2|-|TRBJ2-1
TGTGCCAGTAGTATACGGGGGGATCCCCCCTACAATGAGCAGTTCTTC
CASSIRGDPPYNEQFF
>TRBV19|TRBD2|-|TRBJ2-3
TGTGCCAGTAGTATCCTAGCGGGAGGTGCAGATACGCAGTATTTT
CASSILAGGADTQYF
>TRBV9|TRBD1|-|TRBJ2-7
TGTGCCAGCAGCCTAACAGGGGGCTCATACGAGCAGTACTTC
CASSLTGGSYEQYF
>TRBV4-1|TRBD2|-|TRBJ2-5
TGCGCCAGCAGCCAGCTGGGACTAGGGGGAGGAGAGACCCAGTACTTC
CASSQLGLGGGETQYF
>TRBV7-8|TRBD2|-|TRBJ2-7
TGTGCCAGCAGCTTAAGCGGGGCCGTTTCCTACGAGCAGTACTTC
CASSLSGAVSYEQYF
>TRBV19|-|-|TRBJ2-3
TGTGCCAGTAGCGAAATCAGCACAGATACGCAGTATTTT
CASSEISTDTQYF
>TRBV25-1|-|few|TRBJ1-2
TGTGCCAGCAGTGAATTAGCAAAAAGCTATGGCTACACCTTC
CASSELAKSYGYTF
>TRBV10-1|-|-|TRBJ2-7
TGCGCCAGCAGTGAGAGGTCAGGGGTTCGCGAGCAGTACTTC
CASSERSGVREQYF
>TRBV18|-|many|TRBJ2-5
TGTGCCAGCTCACCTGGCCCAAGGGAGACCCAGTACTTC
CASSPGPRETQYF
>TRBV29-1|-|-|TRBJ1-2
TGCAGCGTTGATCCGAATTTGATGGCCAGGGAATCCTATGGCTACACCTTC
CSVDPNLMARESYGYTF
>TRBV28|TRBD1|few|TRBJ1-6
TGTGCCAGCAGTCCGGACAGGCTAAATTCACCCCTCCACTTT
CASSPDRLNSPLHF